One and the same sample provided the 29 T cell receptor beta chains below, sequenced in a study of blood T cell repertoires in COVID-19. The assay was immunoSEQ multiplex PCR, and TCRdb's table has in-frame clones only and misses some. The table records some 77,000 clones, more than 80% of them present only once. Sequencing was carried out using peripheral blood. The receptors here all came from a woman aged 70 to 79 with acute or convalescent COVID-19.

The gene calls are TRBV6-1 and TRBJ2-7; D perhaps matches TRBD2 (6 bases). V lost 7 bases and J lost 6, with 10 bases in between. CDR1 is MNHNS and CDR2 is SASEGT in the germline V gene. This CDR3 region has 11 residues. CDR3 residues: CASNGRGEQYF. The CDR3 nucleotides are TGTGCCAGCAATGGGCGGGGCGAGCAGTACTTC.

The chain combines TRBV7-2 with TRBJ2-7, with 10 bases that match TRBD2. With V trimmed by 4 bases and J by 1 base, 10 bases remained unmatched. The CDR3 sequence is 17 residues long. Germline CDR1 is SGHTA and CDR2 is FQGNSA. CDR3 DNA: TGTGCCAGCAGCTCAGAGCGGGAGGGTTGGGATTCCTACGAGCAGTACTTC. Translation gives CASSSEREGWDSYEQYF. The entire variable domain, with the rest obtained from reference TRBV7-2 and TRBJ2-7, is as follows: GAGVSQSPSNKVTEKGKDVELRCDPISGHTALYWYRQSLGQGLEFLIYFQGNSAPDKSGLPSDRFSAERTGGSVSTLTIQRTQQEDSAVYLCASSSEREGWDSYEQYFGPGTRLTVT.

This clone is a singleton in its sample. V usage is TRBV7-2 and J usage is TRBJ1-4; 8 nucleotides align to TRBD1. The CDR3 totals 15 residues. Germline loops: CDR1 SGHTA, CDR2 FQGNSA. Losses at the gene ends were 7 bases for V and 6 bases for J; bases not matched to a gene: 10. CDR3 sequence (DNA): TGTGCCAGCAATAGTTACAGGGGGTCGGATGAAAAACTGTTTTTT. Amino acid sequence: CASNSYRGSDEKLFF.

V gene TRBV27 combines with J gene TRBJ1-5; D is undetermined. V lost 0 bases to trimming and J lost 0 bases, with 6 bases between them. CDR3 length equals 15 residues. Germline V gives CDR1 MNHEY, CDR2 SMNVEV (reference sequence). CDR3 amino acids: CASSLSPDSNQPQHF. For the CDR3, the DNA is TGTGCCAGCAGTTTATCCCCAGATAGCAATCAGCCCCAGCATTTT.

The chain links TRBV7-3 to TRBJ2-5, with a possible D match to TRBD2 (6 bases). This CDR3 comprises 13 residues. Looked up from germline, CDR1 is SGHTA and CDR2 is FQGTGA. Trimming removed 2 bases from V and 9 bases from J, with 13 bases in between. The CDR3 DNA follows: TGTGCCAGCAGCTTATCTCAGGAGGGGTCCCAGTACTTC. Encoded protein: CASSLSQEGSQYF.

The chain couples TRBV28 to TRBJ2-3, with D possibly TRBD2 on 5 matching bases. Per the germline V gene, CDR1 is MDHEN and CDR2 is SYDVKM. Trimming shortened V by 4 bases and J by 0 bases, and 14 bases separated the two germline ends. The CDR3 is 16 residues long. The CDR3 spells CASSSPDGGSTDTQYF. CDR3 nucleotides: TGTGCCAGCAGTTCCCCTGACGGAGGAAGCACAGATACGCAGTATTTT. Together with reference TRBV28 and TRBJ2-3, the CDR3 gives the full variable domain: DVKVTQSSRYLVKRTGEKVFLECVQDMDHENMFWYRQDPGLGLRLIYFSYDVKMKEKGDIPEGYSVSREKKERFSLILESASTNQTSMYLCASSSPDGGSTDTQYFGPGTRLTVL.

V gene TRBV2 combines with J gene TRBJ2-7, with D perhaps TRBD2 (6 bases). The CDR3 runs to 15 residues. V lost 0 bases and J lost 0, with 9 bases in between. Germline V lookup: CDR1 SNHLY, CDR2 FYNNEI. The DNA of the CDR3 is TGTGCCAGCAGTGAAGCTGTCGGGGGCTCCTACGAGCAGTACTTC. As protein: CASSEAVGGSYEQYF.

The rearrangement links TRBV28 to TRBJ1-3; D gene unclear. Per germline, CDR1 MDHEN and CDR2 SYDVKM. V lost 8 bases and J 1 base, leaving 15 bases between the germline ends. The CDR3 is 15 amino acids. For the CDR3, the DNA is TGTGCCAGCTGTAACTATTTGGCATCTGGAAACACCATATATTTT. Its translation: CASCNYLASGNTIYF. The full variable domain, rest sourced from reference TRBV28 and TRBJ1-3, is DVKVTQSSRYLVKRTGEKVFLECVQDMDHENMFWYRQDPGLGLRLIYFSYDVKMKEKGDIPEGYSVSREKKERFSLILESASTNQTSMYLCASCNYLASGNTIYFGEGSWLTVV.

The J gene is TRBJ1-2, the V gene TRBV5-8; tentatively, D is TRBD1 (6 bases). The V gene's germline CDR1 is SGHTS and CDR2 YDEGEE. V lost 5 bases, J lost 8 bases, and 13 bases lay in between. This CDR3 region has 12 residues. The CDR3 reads CASRVTGGGYTF. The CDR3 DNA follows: TGTGCCAGCAGGGTCACGGGGGGCGGCTACACCTTC.

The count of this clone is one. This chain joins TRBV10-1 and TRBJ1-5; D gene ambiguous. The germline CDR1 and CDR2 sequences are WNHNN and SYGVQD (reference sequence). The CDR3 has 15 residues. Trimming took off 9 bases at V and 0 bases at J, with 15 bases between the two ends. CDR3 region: CAREKSGDSNQPQHF. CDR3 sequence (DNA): TGCGCCAGGGAAAAGTCCGGGGATAGCAATCAGCCCCAGCATTTT.

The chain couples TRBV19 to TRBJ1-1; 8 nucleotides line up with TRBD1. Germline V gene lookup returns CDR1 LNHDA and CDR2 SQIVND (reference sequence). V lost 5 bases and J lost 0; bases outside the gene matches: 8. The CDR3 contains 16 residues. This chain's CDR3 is CASSDGTGGMNTEAFF. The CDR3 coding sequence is TGTGCCAGTAGTGACGGAACAGGGGGTATGAACACTGAAGCTTTCTTT.

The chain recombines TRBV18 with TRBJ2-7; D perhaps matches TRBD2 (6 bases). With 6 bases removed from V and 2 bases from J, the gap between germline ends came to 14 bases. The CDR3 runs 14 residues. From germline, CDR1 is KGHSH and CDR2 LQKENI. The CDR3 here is CASSMGGLPYEQYF. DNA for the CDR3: TGTGCCAGCTCTATGGGAGGATTACCCTACGAGCAGTACTTC.

The CDR3 nucleotides read TGTGCCAGCAGCGACGAGGACAGGGGGATTTATGGCTACACCTTC. It is translated as CASSDEDRGIYGYTF. This sequence joins TRBV6-5 and TRBJ1-2; 10 positions match TRBD1. The CDR3 is 15 amino acids. Looked up from germline, CDR1 is MNHEY and CDR2 is SVGAGI. Losses at the gene ends were 6 bases for V and 5 bases for J; bases not matched to a gene: 9.

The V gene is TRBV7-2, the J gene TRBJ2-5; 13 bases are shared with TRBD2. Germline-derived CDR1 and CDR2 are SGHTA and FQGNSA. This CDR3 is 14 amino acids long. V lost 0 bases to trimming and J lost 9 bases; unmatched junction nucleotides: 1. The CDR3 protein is CASSLAGLAGSQYF. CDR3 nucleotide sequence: TGTGCCAGCAGCTTAGCGGGACTAGCGGGATCCCAGTACTTC.

This CDR3 reads CASKPPPNPTRGGNYEQYF. The DNA of the CDR3 is TGCGCCAGCAAACCCCCCCCAAACCCCACCCGTGGCGGGAACTACGAGCAGTACTTC. V and J are TRBV10-1 and TRBJ2-7; the D gene is possibly TRBD2 (6 bases). CDR1 is WNHNN, CDR2 SYGVQD, per germline (reference sequence). Trimming removed 7 bases from V and 3 bases from J, with 31 bases in between. This CDR3 is 19 amino acids long.

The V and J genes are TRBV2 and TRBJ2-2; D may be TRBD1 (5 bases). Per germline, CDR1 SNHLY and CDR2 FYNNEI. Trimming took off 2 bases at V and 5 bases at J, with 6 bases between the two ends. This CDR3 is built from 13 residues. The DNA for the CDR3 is TGTGCCAGCAGTGAAAGGGGTACCGGGGAGCTGTTTTTT. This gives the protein CASSERGTGELFF.

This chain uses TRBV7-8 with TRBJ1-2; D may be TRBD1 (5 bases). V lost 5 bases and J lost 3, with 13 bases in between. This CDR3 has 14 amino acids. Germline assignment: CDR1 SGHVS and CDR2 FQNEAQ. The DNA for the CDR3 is TGTGCCAGCAGCACGACGGGAGGGGACTATGGCTACACCTTC. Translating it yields CASSTTGGDYGYTF.

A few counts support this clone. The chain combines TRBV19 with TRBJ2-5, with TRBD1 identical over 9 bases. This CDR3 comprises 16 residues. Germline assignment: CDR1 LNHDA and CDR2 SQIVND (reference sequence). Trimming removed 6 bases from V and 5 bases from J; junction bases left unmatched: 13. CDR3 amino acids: CASSTGTGRLRETQYF. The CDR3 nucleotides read TGTGCCAGTAGCACTGGGACAGGGAGGCTTCGGGAGACCCAGTACTTC. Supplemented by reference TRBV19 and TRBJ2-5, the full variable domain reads DGGITQSPKYLFRKEGQNVTLSCEQNLNHDAMYWYRQDPGQGLRLIYYSQIVNDFQKGDIAEGYSVSREKKESFPLTVTSAQKNPTAFYLCASSTGTGRLRETQYFGPGTRLLVL.

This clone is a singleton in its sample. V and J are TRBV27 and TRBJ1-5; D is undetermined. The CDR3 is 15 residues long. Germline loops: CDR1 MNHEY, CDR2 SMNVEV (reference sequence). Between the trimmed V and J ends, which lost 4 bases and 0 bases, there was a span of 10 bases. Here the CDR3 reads CASSSTRLSNQPQHF. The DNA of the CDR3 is TGTGCCAGCAGTTCAACGCGACTTAGCAATCAGCCCCAGCATTTT.

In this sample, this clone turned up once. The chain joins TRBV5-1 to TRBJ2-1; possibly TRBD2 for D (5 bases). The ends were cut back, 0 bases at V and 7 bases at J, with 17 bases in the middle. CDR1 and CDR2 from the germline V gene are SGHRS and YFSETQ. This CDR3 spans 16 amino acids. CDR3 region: CASSLAWGTRGNEQFF. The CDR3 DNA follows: TGCGCCAGCAGCTTGGCCTGGGGTACTCGAGGGAATGAGCAGTTCTTC.

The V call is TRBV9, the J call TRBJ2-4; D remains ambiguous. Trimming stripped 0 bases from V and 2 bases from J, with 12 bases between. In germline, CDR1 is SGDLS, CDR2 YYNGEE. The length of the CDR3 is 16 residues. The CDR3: CASSVGASGPKNIQYF. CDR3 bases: TGTGCCAGCAGCGTAGGGGCCTCCGGTCCCAAAAACATTCAGTACTTC.

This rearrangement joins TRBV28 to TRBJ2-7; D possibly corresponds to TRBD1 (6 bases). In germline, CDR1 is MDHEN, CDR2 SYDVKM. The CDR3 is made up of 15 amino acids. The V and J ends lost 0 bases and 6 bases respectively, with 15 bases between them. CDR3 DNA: TGTGCCAGCAGTTTATGGGGGGCGTCGAAAAGCGAGCAGTACTTC. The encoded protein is CASSLWGASKSEQYF.

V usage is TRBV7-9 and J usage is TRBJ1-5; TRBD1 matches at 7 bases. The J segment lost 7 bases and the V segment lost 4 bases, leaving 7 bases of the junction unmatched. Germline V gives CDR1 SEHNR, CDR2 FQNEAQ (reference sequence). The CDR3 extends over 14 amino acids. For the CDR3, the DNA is TGTGCCAGCAGCTCTCTGCAGGGGGACCAGCCCCAGCATTTT. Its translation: CASSSLQGDQPQHF. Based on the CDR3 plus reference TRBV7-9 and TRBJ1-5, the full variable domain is DTGVSQNPRHKITKRGQNVTFRCDPISEHNRLYWYRQTLGQGPEFLTYFQNEAQLEKSRLLSDRFSAERPKGSFSTLEIQRTEQGDSAMYLCASSSLQGDQPQHFGDGTRLSIL.

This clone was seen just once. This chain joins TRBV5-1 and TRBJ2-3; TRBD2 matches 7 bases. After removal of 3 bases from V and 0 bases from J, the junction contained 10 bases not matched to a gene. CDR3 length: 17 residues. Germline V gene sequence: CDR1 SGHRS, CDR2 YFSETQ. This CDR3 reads CASSSRPSGSSTDTQYF. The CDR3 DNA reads TGCGCCAGCAGCTCCCGCCCTAGCGGCTCTAGCACAGATACGCAGTATTTT.

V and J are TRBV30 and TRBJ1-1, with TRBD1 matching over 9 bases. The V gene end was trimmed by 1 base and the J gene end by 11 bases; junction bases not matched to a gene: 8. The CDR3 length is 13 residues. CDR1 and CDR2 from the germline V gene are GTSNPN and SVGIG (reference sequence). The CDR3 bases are TGTGCCTGGAGTGAGACAGGGGGATCGGAGGCTTTCTTT. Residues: CAWSETGGSEAFF.

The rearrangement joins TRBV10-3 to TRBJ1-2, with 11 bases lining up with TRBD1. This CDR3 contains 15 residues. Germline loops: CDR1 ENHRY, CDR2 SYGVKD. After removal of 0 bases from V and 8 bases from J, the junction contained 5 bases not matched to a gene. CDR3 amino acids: CAISESLGTGGGYTF. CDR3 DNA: TGTGCCATCAGTGAGTCTCTCGGGACAGGGGGAGGCTACACCTTC.

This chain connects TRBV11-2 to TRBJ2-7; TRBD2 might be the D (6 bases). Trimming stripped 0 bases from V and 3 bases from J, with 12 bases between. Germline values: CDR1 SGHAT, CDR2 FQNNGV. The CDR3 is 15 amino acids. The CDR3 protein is CASSLDRVGSYEQYF. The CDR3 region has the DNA TGTGCCAGCAGCTTAGATCGGGTCGGGAGCTACGAGCAGTACTTC.

CDR3 nucleotides: TGCGCCAGCAGTCCGGCGGAGGGATTGGACACTGAAGCTTTCTTT. Residues: CASSPAEGLDTEAFF. The chain joins TRBV5-1 to TRBJ1-1; D is unclear. The germline gives CDR1 SGHRS, CDR2 YFSETQ. V was pared by 5 bases and J by 3 bases, with 17 bases between. This CDR3 is 15 amino acids long. The whole variable domain, remainder taken from reference TRBV5-1 and TRBJ1-1, is KAGVTQTPRYLIKTRGQQVTLSCSPISGHRSVSWYQQTPGQGLQFLFEYFSETQRNKGNFPGRFSGRQFSNSRSEMNVSTLELGDSALYLCASSPAEGLDTEAFFGQGTRLTVV.

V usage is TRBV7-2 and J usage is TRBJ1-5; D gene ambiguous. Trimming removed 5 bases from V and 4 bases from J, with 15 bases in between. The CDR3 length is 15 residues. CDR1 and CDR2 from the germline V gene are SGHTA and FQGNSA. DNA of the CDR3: TGTGCCAGCAGCCTCGGGCGGGCGACGAATCAGCCCCAGCATTTT. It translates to CASSLGRATNQPQHF.